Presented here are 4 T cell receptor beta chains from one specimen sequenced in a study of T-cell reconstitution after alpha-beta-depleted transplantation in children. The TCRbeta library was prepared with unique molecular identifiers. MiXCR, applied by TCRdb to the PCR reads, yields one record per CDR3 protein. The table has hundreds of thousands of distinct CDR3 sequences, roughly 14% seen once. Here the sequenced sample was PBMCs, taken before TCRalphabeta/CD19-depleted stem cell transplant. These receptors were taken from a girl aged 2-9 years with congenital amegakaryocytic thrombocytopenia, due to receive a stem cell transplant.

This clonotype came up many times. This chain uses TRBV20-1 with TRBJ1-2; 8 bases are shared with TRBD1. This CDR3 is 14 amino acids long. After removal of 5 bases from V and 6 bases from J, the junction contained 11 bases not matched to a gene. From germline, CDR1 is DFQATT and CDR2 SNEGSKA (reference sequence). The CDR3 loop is CSALEKDRENGYTF. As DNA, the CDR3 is TGCAGTGCTTTGGAAAAGGACAGGGAGAATGGCTACACCTTC.

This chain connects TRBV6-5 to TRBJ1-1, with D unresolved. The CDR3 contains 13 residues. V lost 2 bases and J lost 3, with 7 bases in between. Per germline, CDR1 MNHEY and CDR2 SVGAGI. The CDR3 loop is CASSYNTDTEAFF. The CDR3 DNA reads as TGTGCCAGCAGTTACAACACCGACACTGAAGCTTTCTTT.

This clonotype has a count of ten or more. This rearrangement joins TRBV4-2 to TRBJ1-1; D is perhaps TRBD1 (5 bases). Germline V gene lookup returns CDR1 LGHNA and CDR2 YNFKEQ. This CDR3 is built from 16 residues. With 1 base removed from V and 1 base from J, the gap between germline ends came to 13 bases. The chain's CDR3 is CASSQAKGRGNTEAFF. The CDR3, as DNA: TGTGCCAGCAGCCAAGCGAAGGGGAGGGGGAACACTGAAGCTTTCTTT.

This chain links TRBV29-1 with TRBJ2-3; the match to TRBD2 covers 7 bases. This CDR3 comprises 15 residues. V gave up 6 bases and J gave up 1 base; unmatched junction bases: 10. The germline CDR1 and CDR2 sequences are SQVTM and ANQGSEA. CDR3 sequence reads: CSVTPSGLRTDTQYF. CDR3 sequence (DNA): TGCAGCGTCACCCCTAGCGGTCTACGCACAGATACGCAGTATTTT.